These 6 T cell receptor beta chains were all obtained from the same sample, sequenced in a study of cytomegalovirus exposure and HLA in healthy donors. The PCR ran on 60 Vbeta and 13 Jbeta primers. The data were produced by immunoSEQ multiplex PCR, yet TCRdb's version contains in-frame clones alone and is incomplete. The table has 150,000 to 200,000 clones, around 80% seen once. Sequencing was carried out using PBMCs. These receptors originate from a woman between 35 and 50 years old in good health and CMV-seronegative.

The chain couples TRBV12-5 to TRBJ1-2; D gene uncertain. Trimming cost V 6 bases and J 4 bases, with 15 bases left between them. The CDR3 totals 14 residues. Germline loops: CDR1 LGHNT, CDR2 FRNRAP. DNA for the CDR3: TGTGCTAGTGGCCCAGGCAGTCTGATCTATGGCTACACCTTC. It translates to CASGPGSLIYGYTF.

This clone was recorded once. The V gene is TRBV2, the J gene TRBJ2-3, with 11 bases fitting TRBD1. V lost 6 bases to trimming and J lost 5 bases; unmatched junction nucleotides: 7. CDR3 size: 15 residues. In germline, CDR1 is SNHLY, CDR2 FYNNEI. The CDR3 loop is CASSDGQGAVDTQYF. The CDR3 DNA follows: TGTGCCAGCAGCGACGGACAGGGGGCTGTAGATACGCAGTATTTT.

V is TRBV28 and J is TRBJ2-1; D gene unclear. Deletions cut 9 bases from V and 3 bases from J, with 6 bases between. This CDR3 contains 11 residues. Looked up from germline, CDR1 is MDHEN and CDR2 is SYDVKM. CDR3 amino acids: CASNNYNEQFF. CDR3 in DNA: TGTGCCAGTAACAACTACAATGAGCAGTTCTTC.

The CDR3: CASSFFPSGNLDEQFF. In DNA form, the CDR3 reads TGTGCCAGCAGTTTTTTCCCAAGCGGGAACCTTGATGAGCAGTTCTTC. This chain uses TRBV28 with TRBJ2-1; TRBD2 agrees at 7 bases. The CDR3 has 16 residues. CDR1 and CDR2 (germline): MDHEN, SYDVKM. Trimming removed 3 bases from V and 8 bases from J; junction bases left unmatched: 13.

The chain employs TRBV30 and TRBJ1-6, with D perhaps matching TRBD1 (5 bases). The CDR3 length is 14 residues. Deletions cut 1 base from V and 7 bases from J, with 11 bases between. Germline assignment: CDR1 GTSNPN and CDR2 SVGIG (reference sequence). In DNA form, the CDR3 reads TGTGCCTGGAGTGGGGGTAGGACAAATTCACCCCTCCACTTT. As protein: CAWSGGRTNSPLHF.

This chain links TRBV6-1 with TRBJ1-2; D ambiguous. V lost 6 bases and J lost 0, with 14 bases in between. The CDR3 contains 15 residues. Germline values: CDR1 MNHNS, CDR2 SASEGT. The CDR3 DNA reads as TGTGCCAGCAGCGAGGGCCCGGGCGCTAACTATGGCTACACCTTC. The encoded protein is CASSEGPGANYGYTF.